Listed below are T cell receptor beta chains from one sample, sequenced in a study of blood T cell repertoires in COVID-19. Libraries were prepared by immunoSEQ multiplex PCR; TCRdb keeps only in-frame clonotypes and omits some of them. The table includes around 230,000 clones, around 86% detected once. Sequencing was performed on PBMCs or T cells enriched from blood (not recorded which). The origin of the receptors is a woman aged 40 to 49 with acute COVID-19. Each CDR3 is given without its conserved first and last residue. Clone size is stated in some rows and not others, as once, few, many or a class when expanded.

j_gene | v_gene | abundance | CDR3aa
TRBJ1-3 | TRBV6-4 | NA | ASSDSARISNTIY
TRBJ1-4 | TRBV5-1 | NA | ASSPLASVRGEKLF
TRBJ1-1 | TRBV19 | NA | ASGGGTEAF
TRBJ2-4 | TRBV2 | NA | ASSPGGQFHIQY
TRBJ2-3 | TRBV3-1/TRBV3-2 | NA | ASSHTSGGALFPDTQY
TRBJ2-3 | TRBV19 | NA | ASSINSAGDTQY
TRBJ1-4 | TRBV12-3/TRBV12-4 | NA | ASSLAPGEKLF
TRBJ2-4 | TRBV2 | NA | ASSVEVRDRAIQY
TRBJ1-6 | TRBV13 | once | ASSRRSSSYNSPLH
TRBJ1-1 | TRBV18 | NA | ASSPEREGAYEAF
TRBJ1-1 | TRBV27 | NA | ASRLTVNTEAF
TRBJ2-1 | TRBV7-9 | NA | ASSLEGTQNNEQF
TRBJ1-2 | TRBV19 | NA | ASQERQGAMGYGYT
TRBJ2-7 | TRBV7-8 | few | ASSDRSFSSYEQY
TRBJ2-2 | TRBV11-2 | once | AIKIPGGNTGELF
TRBJ1-1 | TRBV11-2 | NA | ASSWGQGLGTEAF
TRBJ1-2 | TRBV5-1 | NA | ASSYGTGDENGYT
TRBJ2-2 | TRBV5-6 | NA | ASSLSRRHANTGELF
TRBJ2-2 | TRBV7-2 | NA | ASSLSSGRRAGELF
TRBJ2-4 | TRBV19 | NA | ASSIGFQGGRVDIQY
TRBJ1-2 | TRBV5-1 | once | ASSLEAGRYGYT
TRBJ1-1 | TRBV6-5 | NA | ASSSHGGASEAF
TRBJ1-6 | TRBV30 | NA | AWRTQGSSYNSPLH
TRBJ2-3 | TRBV7-9 | NA | ASSTGQTSTDTQY
TRBJ1-1 | TRBV4-3 | NA | ASSQGTGYTEAF
TRBJ2-3 | TRBV3-1/TRBV3-2 | NA | ASSTSGSTDTQY
TRBJ1-2 | TRBV6-1 | NA | ASSEYLDNYGYT
TRBJ1-3 | TRBV7-9 | NA | ASSSWEGVRVHGNTIY
TRBJ1-1 | TRBV14 | NA | ASSLRGGAEAF
TRBJ1-1 | TRBV27 | few | ASSPTGGGTEAF
TRBJ2-1 | TRBV7-8 | NA | ASSRGLPNEQF
TRBJ1-2 | TRBV7-9 | NA | ASRLGGDYT
TRBJ2-1 | TRBV11-3 | NA | ASSRSSGQLSYNEQF
TRBJ2-2 | TRBV6-5 | NA | ASSYSSGGELF
TRBJ1-1 | TRBV5-4 | few | ASSLRQGAEAF
TRBJ1-4 | TRBV9 | NA | ASSAWGTGGNEKLF
TRBJ1-4 | TRBV6-1 | few | ASSEMTGGEEKLF
TRBJ1-6 | TRBV7-9 | NA | ASSPYPDRSINSPLH
TRBJ1-2 | TRBV18 | NA | ASSPMNLQGAVYGYT
TRBJ1-3 | TRBV2 | many | ASSYMPQGNTIY
TRBJ1-2 | TRBV3-1/TRBV3-2 | NA | ASSTPGFPNYGYT
TRBJ1-1 | TRBV7-9 | NA | ASSLVVVDTEAF
TRBJ1-3 | TRBV6-1 | NA | ASSEAVYGQGSYTIY
TRBJ1-1 | TRBV9 | NA | ASSASTGVSEAF
TRBJ2-1 | TRBV7-9 | NA | ASSHSETGAKF